The 3 T cell receptor beta chains reported below all come from one sample, sequenced in a study of blood T cell repertoires in COVID-19. Profiling relied on immunoSEQ multiplex PCR, and the TCRdb table lists in-frame clones only, not all of them. The sample yields 90,000 to 130,000 clones, about 90% seen once. Sequencing was done on a sample of peripheral blood. The receptor set was obtained from a human donor in a cohort sampled during active COVID-19.

The gene calls are TRBV3-1 (or the pseudogene TRBV3-2) and TRBJ2-6; D is perhaps TRBD2 (6 bases). Germline V gene sequence: CDR1 LGHDT, CDR2 YNNKEL (reference sequence). The CDR3 consists of 17 residues. Trimming removed 1 base at V and 0 bases at J, with 10 bases between. In DNA, the CDR3 is TGTGCCAGCAGCCAAGGGGACGGGAGCTCTGGGGCCAACGTCCTGACTTTC. Translating gives CASSQGDGSSGANVLTF.

The rearrangement uses TRBV5-4 and TRBJ1-6; D gene ambiguous. Germline V gene sequence: CDR1 SGHNT, CDR2 YYREEE (reference sequence). The CDR3 runs to 14 residues. Trimming took 0 bases from V and 7 from J, leaving 8 bases between them. The CDR3 DNA follows: TGTGCCAGCAGCTTGGACCACATCAATTCACCCCTCCACTTT. It yields the protein CASSLDHINSPLHF. The complete variable domain, with remaining parts taken from reference TRBV5-4 and TRBJ1-6, reads ETGVTQSPTHLIKTRGQQVTLRCSSQSGHNTVSWYQQALGQGPQFIFQYYREEENGRGNFPPRFSGLQFPNYSSELNVNALELDDSALYLCASSLDHINSPLHFGNGTRLTVT.

The chain is built from TRBV5-1 and TRBJ2-3, with D uncertain. V lost 0 bases and J 2 bases, leaving 13 bases between the germline ends. This CDR3 has 16 residues. The germline gives CDR1 SGHRS, CDR2 YFSETQ. The CDR3 reads CASSLGIRVSTDTQYF. CDR3 nucleotide sequence: TGCGCCAGCAGCTTGGGCATAAGAGTGTCCACAGATACGCAGTATTTT. The variable domain in full, with the rest retrieved from reference TRBV5-1 and TRBJ2-3, is KAGVTQTPRYLIKTRGQQVTLSCSPISGHRSVSWYQQTPGQGLQFLFEYFSETQRNKGNFPGRFSGRQFSNSRSEMNVSTLELGDSALYLCASSLGIRVSTDTQYFGPGTRLTVL.